The T cell receptor beta chain under discussion was sequenced for a study of T cells in Graves' hyperthyroidism and ophthalmopathy. Study-level results: Most expanded thyroid clonotypes above 0.001 also appeared in blood.

The table lists this clonotype with a few counts. Its antigen is not identified. Per the germline V gene, CDR1 is ENHRY and CDR2 is SYGVKD. The junction had 3 bases not matched to a gene; V was cut back by 7 bases and J by 9 bases. CDR3 length: 11 residues. TCR beta CDR3 region amplification was performed from RNA transcripts. RT-PCR in the first round (using the HTBI primer set) targeted the TCR CDR3. TCRdb re-called the multiplex PCR reads with MiXCR, one entry per CDR3 protein. The sample lists under 350,000 distinct CDR3 sequences; around 23% were seen once. Exclusion of patients followed from uncontrolled infection, other autoimmune disease, pregnancy or lactation. Diagnosis rested on symptoms, serum thyroxine and TRAb, thyroid ultrasound, and orbital computed tomography. This sample holds PBMCs from 8.5 to 10 ml fresh peripheral blood.

The receptor's source is a woman in her 50s with Graves' hyperthyroidism. The sample consisted of blood. The rearrangement links TRBV10-3 to TRBJ2-3; 8 bases are a match to TRBD2. CDR3 in amino acids: CAITGGDTQYF. The CDR3 DNA reads TGTGCCATCACGGGAGGGGACACGCAGTATTTT.